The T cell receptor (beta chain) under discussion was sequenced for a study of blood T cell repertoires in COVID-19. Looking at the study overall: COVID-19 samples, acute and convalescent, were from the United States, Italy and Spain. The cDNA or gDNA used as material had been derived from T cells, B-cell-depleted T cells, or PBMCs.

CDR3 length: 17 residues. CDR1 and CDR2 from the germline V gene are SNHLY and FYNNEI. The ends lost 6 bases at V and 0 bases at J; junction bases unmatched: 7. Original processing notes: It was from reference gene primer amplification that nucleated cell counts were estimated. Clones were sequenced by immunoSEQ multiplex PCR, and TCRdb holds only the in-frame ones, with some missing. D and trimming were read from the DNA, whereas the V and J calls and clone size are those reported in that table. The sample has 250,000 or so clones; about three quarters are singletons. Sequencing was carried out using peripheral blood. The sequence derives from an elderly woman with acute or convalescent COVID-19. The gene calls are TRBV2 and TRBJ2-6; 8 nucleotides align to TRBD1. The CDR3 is CASREGQVYSGANVLTF. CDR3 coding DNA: TGTGCCAGCAGGGAGGGACAGGTCTACTCTGGGGCCAACGTCCTGACTTTC.